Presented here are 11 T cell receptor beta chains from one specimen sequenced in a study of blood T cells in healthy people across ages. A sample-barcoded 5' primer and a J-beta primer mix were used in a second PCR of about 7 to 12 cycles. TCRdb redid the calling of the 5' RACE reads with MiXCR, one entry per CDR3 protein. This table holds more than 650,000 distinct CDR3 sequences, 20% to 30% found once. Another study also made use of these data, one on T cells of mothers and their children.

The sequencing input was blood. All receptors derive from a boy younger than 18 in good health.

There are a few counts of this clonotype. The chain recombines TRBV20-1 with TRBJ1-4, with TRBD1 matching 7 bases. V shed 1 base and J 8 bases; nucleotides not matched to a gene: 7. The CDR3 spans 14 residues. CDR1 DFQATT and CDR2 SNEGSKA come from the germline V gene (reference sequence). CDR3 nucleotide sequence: TGCAGTGCTAGAGGTGAAGGGGGCCGCGAAAAACTGTTTTTT. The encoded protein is CSARGEGGREKLFF.

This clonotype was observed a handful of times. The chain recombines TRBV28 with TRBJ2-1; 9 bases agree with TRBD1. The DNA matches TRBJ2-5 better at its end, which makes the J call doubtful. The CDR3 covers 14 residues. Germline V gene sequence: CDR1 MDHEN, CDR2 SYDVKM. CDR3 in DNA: TGTGCCAGCAACCACCGGGACAGGGTGGAGACCCAGTACTTC. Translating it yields CASNHRDRVETQYF.

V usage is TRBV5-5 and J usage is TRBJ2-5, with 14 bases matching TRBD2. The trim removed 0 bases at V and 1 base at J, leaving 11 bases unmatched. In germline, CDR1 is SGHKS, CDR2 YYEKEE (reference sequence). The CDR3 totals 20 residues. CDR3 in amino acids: CASSLVTRTSGGSPQETQYF. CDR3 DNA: TGTGCCAGCAGCTTGGTGACGCGGACTAGCGGGGGGTCCCCCCAAGAGACCCAGTACTTC.

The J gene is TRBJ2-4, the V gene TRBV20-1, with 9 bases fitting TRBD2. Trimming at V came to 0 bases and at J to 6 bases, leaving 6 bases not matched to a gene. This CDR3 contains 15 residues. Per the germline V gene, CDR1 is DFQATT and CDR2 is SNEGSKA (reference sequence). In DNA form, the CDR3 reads TGCAGTGCTAGAGACCAGGGACTAGCAGTAAACATTCAGTACTTC. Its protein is CSARDQGLAVNIQYF.

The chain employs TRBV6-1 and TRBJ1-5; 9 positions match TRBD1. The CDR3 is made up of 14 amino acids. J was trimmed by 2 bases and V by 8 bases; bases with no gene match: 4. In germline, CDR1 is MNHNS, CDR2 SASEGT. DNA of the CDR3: TGTGCCAGCGAATGGACAGGGGGCAATCAGCCCCAGCATTTT. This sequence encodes CASEWTGGNQPQHF.

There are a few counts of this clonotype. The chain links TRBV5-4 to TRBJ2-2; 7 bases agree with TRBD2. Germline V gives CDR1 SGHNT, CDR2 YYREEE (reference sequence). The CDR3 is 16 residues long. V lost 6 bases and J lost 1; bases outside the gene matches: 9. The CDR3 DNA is TGTGCCAGCACGCGTGGGGTAGCGGGGAACACCGGGGAGCTGTTTTTT. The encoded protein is CASTRGVAGNTGELFF.

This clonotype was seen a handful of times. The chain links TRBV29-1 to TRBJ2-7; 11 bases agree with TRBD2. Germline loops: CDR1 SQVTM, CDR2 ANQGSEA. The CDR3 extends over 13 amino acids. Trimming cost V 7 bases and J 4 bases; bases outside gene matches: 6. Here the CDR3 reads CSGKTSGDYEQYF. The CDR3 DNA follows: TGCAGCGGGAAGACTAGCGGGGATTACGAGCAGTACTTC.

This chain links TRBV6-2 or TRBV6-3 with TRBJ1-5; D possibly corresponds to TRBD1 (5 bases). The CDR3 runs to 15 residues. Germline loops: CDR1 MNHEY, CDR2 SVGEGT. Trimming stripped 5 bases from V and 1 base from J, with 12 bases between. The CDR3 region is CASSPGRGSNQPQHF. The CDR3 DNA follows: TGTGCCAGCAGTCCCGGGCGGGGGAGCAATCAGCCCCAGCATTTT.

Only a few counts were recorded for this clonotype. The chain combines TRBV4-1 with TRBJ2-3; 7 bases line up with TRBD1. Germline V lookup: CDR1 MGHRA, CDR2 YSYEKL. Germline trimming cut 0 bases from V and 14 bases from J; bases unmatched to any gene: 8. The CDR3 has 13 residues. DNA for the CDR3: TGCGCCAGCAGCCAAGAAGGAGACAGGGTACGGTATTTT. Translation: CASSQEGDRVRYF.

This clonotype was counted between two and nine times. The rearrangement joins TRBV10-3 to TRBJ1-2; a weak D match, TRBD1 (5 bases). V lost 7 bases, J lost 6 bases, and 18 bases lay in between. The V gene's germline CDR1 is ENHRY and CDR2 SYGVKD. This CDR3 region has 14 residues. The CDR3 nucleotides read TGTGCCATCAAGGAAGGGGTCCCTGCGGATGGCTACACCTTC. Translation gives CAIKEGVPADGYTF.

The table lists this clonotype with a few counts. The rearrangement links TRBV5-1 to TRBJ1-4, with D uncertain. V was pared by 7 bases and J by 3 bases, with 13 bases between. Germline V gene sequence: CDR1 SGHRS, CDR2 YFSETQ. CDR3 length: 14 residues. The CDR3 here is CASAPTAPNEKLFF. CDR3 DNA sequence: TGCGCCAGCGCCCCTACGGCCCCTAATGAAAAACTGTTTTTT.